This entry describes one T cell receptor (beta chain). V lost 0 bases, J lost 4 bases, and 12 bases lay in between. The CDR3 is 15 amino acids. The V gene's germline CDR1 is LNHNV and CDR2 YYDKDF (reference sequence). This specimen belongs to a study of blood T cell repertoires in COVID-19. Repertoires were generated with immunoSEQ multiplex PCR, while TCRdb's copy carries only in-frame clones and drops some. The repertoire holds 200,000 to 300,000 clones, 86% seen once, with about 2.6% in the top ten. Participants spanned ages about 18 to 100 years and resided in roughly 26 US areas. This chain uses TRBV15 with TRBJ2-5; no clear D. The specimen was PBMCs or T cells enriched from blood (not recorded which). The sequence was collected from a woman younger than 35 who had recovered from COVID-19. The CDR3 is CATSRDIELGETQYF. In DNA form, the CDR3 reads TGTGCCACCAGCAGAGATATAGAGCTCGGAGAGACCCAGTACTTC. Variable domain in full (rest from reference TRBV15 and TRBJ2-5): DAMVIQNPRYQVTQFGKPVTLSCSQTLNHNVMYWYQQKSSQAPKLLFHYYDKDFNNEADTPDNFQSRRPNTSFCFLDIRSPGLGDTAMYLCATSRDIELGETQYFGPGTRLLVL.